These 12 T cell receptor beta chains were sequenced from one sample in a study of human T cells and chemical hapten exposure. Unique molecular identifiers were attached to individual cDNA molecules within the library. TCRdb independently ran MiXCR on the reads; one entry per CDR3 protein. The profile shows about 120,000 distinct CDR3 sequences, approximately 9% of them singletons. Unseparated into fractions, whole blood served as the source from which total RNA was extracted. The sequenced sample was whole blood. The receptors were gathered from a human donor in good health. Some clones in this sample may be carry-over from other donors' samples.

The table lists this clonotype with a few counts. The rearrangement links TRBV6-2 or TRBV6-3 to TRBJ1-5; 8 bases are shared with TRBD1. CDR3 length equals 15 residues. Germline V gene lookup returns CDR1 MNHEY and CDR2 SVGEGT. V lost 6 bases, J lost 3 bases, and 7 bases stayed unmatched. The DNA for the CDR3 is TGTGCCAGCAGGTCGACAGGGGCACTCAATCAGCCCCAGCATTTT. This translates into CASRSTGALNQPQHF.

This clonotype was counted only a few times. V and J are TRBV12-3 or TRBV12-4 and TRBJ2-1; TRBD2 matches 14 bases. CDR3 length: 16 residues. Trimming took 5 bases from V and 8 from J; bases not matched to a gene: 8. CDR3 sequence (DNA): TGTGCCAGCAGTGGTCCCGGGACTAGCGGGGGATATGAGCAGTTCTTC. It specifies CASSGPGTSGGYEQFF.

This clonotype was observed a handful of times. The chain uses TRBV5-5 and TRBJ2-7, with TRBD2 matching over 7 bases. This CDR3 is 14 amino acids long. Germline V lookup: CDR1 SGHKS, CDR2 YYEKEE (reference sequence). V was clipped by 3 bases and J by 1 base; unmatched bases: 4. CDR3 in amino acids: CASSWGGGSYEQYF. As DNA, the CDR3 is TGTGCCAGCAGCTGGGGGGGGGGTTCCTACGAGCAGTACTTC.

The chain has TRBV29-1 and TRBJ1-5; no firm D call. The CDR3 contains 12 residues. V lost 4 bases and J 6 bases, leaving 10 bases between the germline ends. The V gene's germline CDR1 is SQVTM and CDR2 ANQGSEA. DNA of the CDR3: TGCAGCGTTGGCGACCCCAGTCAGCCCCAGCATTTT. Amino acid sequence: CSVGDPSQPQHF.

This clonotype was observed a handful of times. The chain carries TRBV14 and TRBJ2-1; 8 positions agree with TRBD1. Germline V gene data show CDR1 as SGHDN and CDR2 as FVKESK. This CDR3 region has 17 residues. Germline trimming cut 0 bases from V and 6 bases from J; bases unmatched to any gene: 10. The CDR3, as DNA: TGTGCCAGCAGCCAAGAACCGGACAGGGCGGGCCCCAATGAGCAGTTCTTC. It is translated as CASSQEPDRAGPNEQFF.

The chain couples TRBV7-2 to TRBJ2-7; TRBD2 matches 12 bases. Germline lookup yields CDR1 SGHTA and CDR2 FQGNSA. V lost 4 bases to trimming and J lost 4 bases; unmatched junction nucleotides: 8. The CDR3 sequence is 16 residues long. Here the CDR3 reads CASSSRGLAGRYEQYF. In DNA form, the CDR3 reads TGTGCCAGCAGCTCACGCGGACTAGCGGGGAGATACGAGCAGTACTTC.

The rearrangement joins TRBV27 to TRBJ1-1; D ambiguous. The CDR3 spans 15 residues. The germline gives CDR1 MNHEY, CDR2 SMNVEV (reference sequence). V was trimmed by 5 bases and J by 6 bases, leaving 19 bases between them. The CDR3 coding sequence is TGTGCCAGCAGTCCGCTGAAAGCCCGAAGGTCTGAAGCTTTCTTT. The encoded protein is CASSPLKARRSEAFF.

This clonotype appeared once. One base away lies a much larger clone, so this may be a sequencing read error. The chain couples TRBV7-6 to TRBJ2-1; D unresolved. V gave up 3 bases and J gave up 3 bases, with 12 bases separating them. This CDR3 region has 15 residues. Looked up from germline, CDR1 is SGHVS and CDR2 is FNYEAQ. This CDR3 reads CASSFRTDFYNEQFF. The CDR3 DNA follows: TGTGCCAGCAGCTTTCGGACCGATTTCTACAATGAGCAGTTCTTC.

On this clonotype: It may be a read error: a sequence one base away is much more abundant. The rearrangement uses TRBV27 and TRBJ2-7, with a possible D match to TRBD1 (5 bases). TRBJ2-1 explains the end of the DNA better; the J call may be wrong. The germline V gene has CDR1 MNHEY and CDR2 SMNVEV (reference sequence). The length of the CDR3 is 16 residues. In nucleotides, the CDR3 is TGTGCCAGCAGTTTATCGATCCAGGGCCTCTCCTACGAGCAGTTCTTC. Its protein is CASSLSIQGLSYEQFF.

In its sample, this clonotype was seen a few times. The chain couples TRBV29-1 to TRBJ2-2; 7 positions agree with TRBD1. Per the germline V gene, CDR1 is SQVTM and CDR2 is ANQGSEA. The CDR3 has 15 residues. V was pared by 3 bases and J by 0 bases, with 4 bases of the junction left unmatched. The DNA for the CDR3 is TGCAGCGTTGAGAAGGGGGCCTCGAACACCGGGGAGCTGTTTTTT. It translates to CSVEKGASNTGELFF.

The rearrangement links TRBV29-1 to TRBJ1-5, with TRBD1 as a possible D gene (5 bases). Per germline, CDR1 SQVTM and CDR2 ANQGSEA. This CDR3 is built from 14 residues. V lost 4 bases and J 6 bases, leaving 16 bases between the germline ends. Here the CDR3 reads CSVGGAGTSQPQHF. CDR3 DNA: TGCAGCGTTGGAGGGGCAGGGACGAGTCAGCCCCAGCATTTT.

There are many counts of this clonotype. The gene calls are TRBV6-2 or TRBV6-3 and TRBJ2-1, with D tentatively TRBD1 (6 bases). Trimming took off 5 bases at V and 3 bases at J, with 8 bases between the two ends. The CDR3 sequence is 13 residues long. Germline V CDR1 and CDR2: MNHEY, SVGEGT. The CDR3: CASSHRVYNEQFF. The CDR3 coding sequence is TGTGCCAGCAGTCACAGGGTCTACAATGAGCAGTTCTTC.